This T cell receptor (beta chain) was identified during a study of molecular identifiers for immune sequencing clone quantification. Study background: In the replicates, RNA derived from approximately 20,000 or 100,000 naive CD8 cells was divided into five parts, and four were sequenced. Overall study results and limits: Clones above 20 RNA copies held over 98% of effector molecules, under 1% in naive cells.

The CDR3 loop spans 15 amino acids. Germline loops: CDR1 SGHAT, CDR2 FQDESV (reference sequence). The V segment lost 5 bases and the J segment 6 bases; nucleotides outside the gene matches: 3. Comments on this clonotype: Its specificity is not known.

The bulk TCR libraries were made with methods described before and with listed TCR primers. TCRdb re-analysed the PCR reads in MiXCR, keeping a single row per CDR3 protein. There are more than 550,000 distinct CDR3 sequences in the sample; about 25% occur only once, and 0.6% to 0.9% lies in the top ten. The chain couples TRBV11-1 to TRBJ2-1; TRBD2 matches 14 bases. This receptor was obtained from a human donor in good health. Some libraries in this study had Jurkat cell RNA spiked in. Material: naive CD8+ T cells from blood, with Jurkat cell RNA spiked in. This sample's subset: FACS-sorted CD8+CD4-CCR7+CD45RA+ naive T cells. The CDR3 nucleotides are TGTGCCAGCAGCATCGGGACTAGCGGGAGCAATGAGCAGTTCTTC. It encodes CASSIGTSGSNEQFF.